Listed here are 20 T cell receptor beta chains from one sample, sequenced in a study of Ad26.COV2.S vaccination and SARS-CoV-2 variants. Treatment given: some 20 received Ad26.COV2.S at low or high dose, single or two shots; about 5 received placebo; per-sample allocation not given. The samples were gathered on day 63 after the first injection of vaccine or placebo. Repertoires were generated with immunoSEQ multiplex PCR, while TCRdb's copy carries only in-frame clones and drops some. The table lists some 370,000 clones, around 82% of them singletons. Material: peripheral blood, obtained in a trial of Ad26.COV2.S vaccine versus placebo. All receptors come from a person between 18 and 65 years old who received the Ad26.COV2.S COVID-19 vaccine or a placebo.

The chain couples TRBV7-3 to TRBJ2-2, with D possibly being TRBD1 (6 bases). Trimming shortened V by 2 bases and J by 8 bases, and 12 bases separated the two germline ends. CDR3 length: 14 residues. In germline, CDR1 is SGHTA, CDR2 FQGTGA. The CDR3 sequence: CASSLSPQGGELFF. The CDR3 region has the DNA TGTGCCAGCAGCTTATCCCCCCAGGGGGGGGAGCTGTTTTTT.

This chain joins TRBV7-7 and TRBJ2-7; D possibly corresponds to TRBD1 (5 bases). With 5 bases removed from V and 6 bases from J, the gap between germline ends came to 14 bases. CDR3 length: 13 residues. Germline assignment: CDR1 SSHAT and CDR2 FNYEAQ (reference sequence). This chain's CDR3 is CASSRGPEGEQYF. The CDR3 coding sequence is TGTGCCAGCAGCAGGGGTCCCGAAGGCGAGCAGTACTTC.

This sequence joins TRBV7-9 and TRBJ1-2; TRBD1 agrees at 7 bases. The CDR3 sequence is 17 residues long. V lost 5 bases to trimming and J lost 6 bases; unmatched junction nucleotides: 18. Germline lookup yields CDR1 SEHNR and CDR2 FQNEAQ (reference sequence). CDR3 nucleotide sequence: TGTGCCAGCAGCGGAGCCCCCCGGGTAGACAGGGTCGATGGCTACACCTTC. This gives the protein CASSGAPRVDRVDGYTF.

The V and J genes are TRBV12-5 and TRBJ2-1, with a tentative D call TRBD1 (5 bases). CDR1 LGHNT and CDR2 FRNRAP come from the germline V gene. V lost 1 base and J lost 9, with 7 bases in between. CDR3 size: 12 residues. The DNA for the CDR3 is TGTGCTAGTGGTTTGGGACAGTCTGAGCAGTTCTTC. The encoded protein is CASGLGQSEQFF.

The CDR3 spells CASSLGTAGYTF. CDR3 coding DNA: TGTGCCAGCAGCCTGGGGACAGCTGGCTACACCTTC. This chain links TRBV7-2 with TRBJ1-2; 7 bases match TRBD1. Germline CDR1 SGHTA, CDR2 FQGNSA. The ends lost 5 bases at V and 7 bases at J; junction bases unmatched: 4. The CDR3 length is 12 residues.

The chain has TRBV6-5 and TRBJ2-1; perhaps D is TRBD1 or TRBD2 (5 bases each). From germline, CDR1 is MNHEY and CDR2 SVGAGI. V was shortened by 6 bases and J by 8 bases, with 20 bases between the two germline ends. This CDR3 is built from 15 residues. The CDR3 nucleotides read TGTGCCAGCAGCCCCCAGAGGGGAGTGGGAGATGAGCAGTTCTTC. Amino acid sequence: CASSPQRGVGDEQFF.

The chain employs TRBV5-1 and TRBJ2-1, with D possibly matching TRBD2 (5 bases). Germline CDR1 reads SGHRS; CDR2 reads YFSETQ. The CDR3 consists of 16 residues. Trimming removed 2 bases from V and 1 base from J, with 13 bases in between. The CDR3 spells CASSFGSGPSYNEQFF. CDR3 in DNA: TGCGCCAGCAGCTTTGGAAGCGGTCCTTCCTACAATGAGCAGTTCTTC.

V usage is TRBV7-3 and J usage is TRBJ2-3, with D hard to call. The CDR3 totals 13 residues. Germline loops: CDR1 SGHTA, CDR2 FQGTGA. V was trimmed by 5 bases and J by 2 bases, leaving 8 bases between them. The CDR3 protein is CASSVSITDTQYF. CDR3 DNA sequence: TGTGCCAGCAGCGTCTCAATCACAGATACGCAGTATTTT.

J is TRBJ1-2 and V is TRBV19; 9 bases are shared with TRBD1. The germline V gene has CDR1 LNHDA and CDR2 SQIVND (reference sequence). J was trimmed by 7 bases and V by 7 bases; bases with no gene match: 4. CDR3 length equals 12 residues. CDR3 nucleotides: TGTGCCAGTAAACAGGGGGCCGGTGGCTACACCTTC. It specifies CASKQGAGGYTF. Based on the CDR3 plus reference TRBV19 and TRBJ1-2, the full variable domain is DGGITQSPKYLFRKEGQNVTLSCEQNLNHDAMYWYRQDPGQGLRLIYYSQIVNDFQKGDIAEGYSVSREKKESFPLTVTSAQKNPTAFYLCASKQGAGGYTFGSGTRLTVV.

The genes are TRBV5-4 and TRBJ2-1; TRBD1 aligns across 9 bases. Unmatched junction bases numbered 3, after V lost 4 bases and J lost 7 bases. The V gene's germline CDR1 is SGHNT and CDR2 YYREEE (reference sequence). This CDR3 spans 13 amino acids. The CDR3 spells CASSVGQGNEQFF. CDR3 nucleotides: TGTGCCAGCAGCGTGGGACAGGGAAATGAGCAGTTCTTC.

CDR3 region: CASSPGTWNTEAFF. The CDR3 DNA reads as TGTGCCAGCAGTCCTGGGACTTGGAACACTGAAGCTTTCTTT. V and J are TRBV27 and TRBJ1-1; possible D gene TRBD1, 5 bases. Germline V lookup: CDR1 MNHEY, CDR2 SMNVEV (reference sequence). This CDR3 is built from 14 residues. With 5 bases removed from V and 1 base from J, the gap between germline ends came to 11 bases.

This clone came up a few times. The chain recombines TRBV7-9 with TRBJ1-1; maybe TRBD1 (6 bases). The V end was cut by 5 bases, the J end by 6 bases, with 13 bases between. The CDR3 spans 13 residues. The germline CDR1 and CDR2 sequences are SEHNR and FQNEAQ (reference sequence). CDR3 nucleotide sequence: TGTGCCAGCAGCCCCTTGGACAGACCTGAAGCTTTCTTT. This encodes CASSPLDRPEAFF.

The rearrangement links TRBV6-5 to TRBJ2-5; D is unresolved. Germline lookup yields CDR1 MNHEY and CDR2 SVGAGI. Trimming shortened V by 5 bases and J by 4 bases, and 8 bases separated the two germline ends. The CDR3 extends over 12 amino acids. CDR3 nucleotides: TGTGCCAGCAGTAGCTGGGGAGAGACCCAGTACTTC. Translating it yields CASSSWGETQYF.

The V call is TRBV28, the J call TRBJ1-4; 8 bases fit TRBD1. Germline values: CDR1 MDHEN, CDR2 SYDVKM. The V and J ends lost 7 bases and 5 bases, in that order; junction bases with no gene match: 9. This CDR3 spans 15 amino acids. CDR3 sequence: CASIDDRGGNEKLFF. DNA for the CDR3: TGTGCCAGCATCGATGACAGGGGTGGAAATGAAAAACTGTTTTTT.

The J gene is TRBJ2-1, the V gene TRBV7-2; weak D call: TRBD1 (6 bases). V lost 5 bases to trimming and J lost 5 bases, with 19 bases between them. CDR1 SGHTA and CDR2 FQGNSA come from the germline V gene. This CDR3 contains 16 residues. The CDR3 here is CASSPWARTVDNEQFF. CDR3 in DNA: TGTGCCAGCAGCCCATGGGCGCGGACAGTAGACAATGAGCAGTTCTTC.

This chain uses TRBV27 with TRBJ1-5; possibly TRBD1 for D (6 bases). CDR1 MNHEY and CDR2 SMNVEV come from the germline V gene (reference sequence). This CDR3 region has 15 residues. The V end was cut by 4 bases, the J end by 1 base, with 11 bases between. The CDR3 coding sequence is TGTGCCAGCAGTTCCACAGGGTTGAGCAATCAGCCCCAGCATTTT. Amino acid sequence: CASSSTGLSNQPQHF.

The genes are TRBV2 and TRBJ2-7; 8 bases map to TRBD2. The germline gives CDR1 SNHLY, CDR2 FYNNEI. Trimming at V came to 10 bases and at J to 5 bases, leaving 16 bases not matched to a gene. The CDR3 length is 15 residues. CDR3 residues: CATSGGAAPENEQYF. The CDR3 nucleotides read TGTGCCACCTCGGGAGGGGCCGCTCCAGAGAACGAGCAGTACTTC.

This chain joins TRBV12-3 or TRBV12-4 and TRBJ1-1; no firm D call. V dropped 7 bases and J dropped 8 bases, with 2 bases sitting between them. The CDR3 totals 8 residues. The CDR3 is CASTEAFF. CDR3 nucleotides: TGTGCCAGCACCGAAGCTTTCTTT.

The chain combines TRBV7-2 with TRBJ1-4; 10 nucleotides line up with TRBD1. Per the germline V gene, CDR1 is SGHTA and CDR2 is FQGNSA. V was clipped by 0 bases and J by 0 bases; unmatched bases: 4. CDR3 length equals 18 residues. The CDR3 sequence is CASSLARGQGATNEKLFF. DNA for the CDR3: TGTGCCAGCAGCTTAGCCCGAGGACAGGGGGCAACTAATGAAAAACTGTTTTTT.

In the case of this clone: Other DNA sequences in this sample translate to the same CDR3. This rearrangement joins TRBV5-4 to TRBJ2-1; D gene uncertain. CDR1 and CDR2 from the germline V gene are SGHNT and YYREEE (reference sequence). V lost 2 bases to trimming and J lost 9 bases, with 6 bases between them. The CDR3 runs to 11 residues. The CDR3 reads CASSLGLEQFF. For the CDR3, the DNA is TGTGCCAGCAGCTTAGGGCTTGAGCAGTTCTTC.